These 30 T cell receptor beta chains were sequenced from one sample in a study of identical twins. TCRdb analysed the 5' RACE reads with MiXCR anew, one entry per CDR3 protein. The data show about 720,000 distinct CDR3 sequences, about 18% seen once. This sample was also put to use in a study of T cells expressing NK-cell markers.

Material for sequencing was PBMCs. The receptor set was obtained from a young woman in good health.

This clonotype was counted only a few times. This chain joins TRBV6-1 and TRBJ1-2; a weak D match, TRBD1 (6 bases). Trimming removed 7 bases from V and 2 bases from J, with 14 bases in between. This CDR3 comprises 14 residues. Germline CDR1 reads MNHNS; CDR2 reads SASEGT. CDR3: CASTRGGGNYGYTF. The CDR3 nucleotides read TGTGCCAGCACGAGAGGGGGAGGGAACTATGGCTACACCTTC.

The V gene is TRBV6-1, the J gene TRBJ1-2; D gene unclear. V was clipped by 6 bases and J by 3 bases, with 14 bases between them. This CDR3 spans 14 amino acids. CDR1 and CDR2 (germline): MNHNS, SASEGT. CDR3 coding DNA: TGTGCCAGCAGCCTACAGTGGGGAGACTATGGCTACACCTTC. Residues: CASSLQWGDYGYTF.

The V call is TRBV7-2, the J call TRBJ2-1; 13 bases line up with TRBD2. This CDR3 has 17 amino acids. In germline, CDR1 is SGHTA, CDR2 FQGNSA. V lost 1 base and J lost 3; bases outside the gene matches: 3. The CDR3 sequence is CASSLGGTSGNYNEQFF. The CDR3 nucleotides read TGTGCCAGCAGCTTAGGCGGGACTAGCGGGAACTACAATGAGCAGTTCTTC.

The sample holds many counts of this clonotype. This rearrangement joins TRBV5-5 to TRBJ1-5, with TRBD1 matching 7 bases. Germline assignment: CDR1 SGHKS and CDR2 YYEKEE (reference sequence). With 0 bases clipped from V and 3 bases from J, the junction kept 6 bases outside the gene matches. This CDR3 spans 16 amino acids. The CDR3 loop reads CASSLGVGTDNQPQHF. In nucleotides, the CDR3 is TGTGCCAGCAGCTTGGGGGTAGGGACAGACAATCAGCCCCAGCATTTT.

This clonotype appeared a few times. The J gene is TRBJ2-7, the V gene TRBV10-3, with 7 bases identical to TRBD2. CDR1 is ENHRY and CDR2 is SYGVKD in the germline V gene. V was clipped by 11 bases and J by 3 bases; unmatched bases: 22. CDR3 size: 17 residues. CDR3 sequence (DNA): TGTGCCGCTGGGGGGGGACTCGTTCCGAGTGGGGACTACGAGCAGTACTTC. Translation gives CAAGGGLVPSGDYEQYF.

Only a few counts were recorded for this clonotype. This chain joins TRBV11-2 and TRBJ2-5, with 11 bases aligning to TRBD2. This CDR3 region has 19 residues. Germline V gene data show CDR1 as SGHAT and CDR2 as FQNNGV. J gave up 0 bases and V 2 bases, and 11 bases lay outside the gene matches. This chain's CDR3 is CASSLSPLLAGGHQETQYF. Written as DNA, the CDR3 is TGTGCCAGCAGCTTATCTCCCCTCCTAGCGGGGGGACACCAAGAGACCCAGTACTTC.

This clonotype was detected only a few times. Here the CDR3 reads CASTYLGPYNEQFF. CDR3 coding DNA: TGTGCCAGCACCTACCTGGGCCCCTACAATGAGCAGTTCTTC. V usage is TRBV6-2 or TRBV6-3 and J usage is TRBJ2-1; D call uncertain. The CDR3 length is 14 residues. The germline gives CDR1 MNHEY, CDR2 SVGEGT. The V and J ends lost 7 bases and 2 bases respectively, with 12 bases between them.

This rearrangement joins TRBV20-1 to TRBJ2-7, with D tentatively TRBD2 (6 bases). The CDR3 spans 16 residues. V lost 0 bases and J lost 3, with 18 bases in between. Germline-derived CDR1 and CDR2 are DFQATT and SNEGSKA (reference sequence). This CDR3 is CSAREEASAPRYEQYF. CDR3 coding DNA: TGCAGTGCTAGAGAAGAGGCTAGCGCCCCTCGCTACGAGCAGTACTTC.

The V gene is TRBV5-1, the J gene TRBJ2-1; the match to TRBD2 covers 14 bases. Trimming removed 4 bases from V and 1 base from J; junction bases left unmatched: 7. The germline CDR1 and CDR2 sequences are SGHRS and YFSETQ. The CDR3 is 18 amino acids. CDR3 in DNA: TGCGCCAGCAGCCACGGGACTAGCGGGGGTGGATCCTACAATGAGCAGTTCTTC. Amino acids: CASSHGTSGGGSYNEQFF.

This clonotype was detected a few times. The chain joins TRBV5-1 to TRBJ2-3, with 8 positions matching TRBD1. The length of the CDR3 is 16 residues. Germline loops: CDR1 SGHRS, CDR2 YFSETQ. Germline trimming cut 4 bases from V and 0 bases from J; bases unmatched to any gene: 7. CDR3 residues: CASSPGTGSSTDTQYF. CDR3 bases: TGCGCCAGCAGCCCCGGGACAGGTTCTAGCACAGATACGCAGTATTTT. The full variable domain, its missing parts supplied by reference TRBV5-1 and TRBJ2-3, is KAGVTQTPRYLIKTRGQQVTLSCSPISGHRSVSWYQQTPGQGLQFLFEYFSETQRNKGNFPGRFSGRQFSNSRSEMNVSTLELGDSALYLCASSPGTGSSTDTQYFGPGTRLTVL.

The chain recombines TRBV11-2 with TRBJ2-7; 7 bases line up with TRBD1. The CDR3 has 15 amino acids. With V trimmed by 4 bases and J by 4 bases, 10 bases remained unmatched. Germline values: CDR1 SGHAT, CDR2 FQNNGV. In DNA, the CDR3 is TGTGCCAGCAGCTCCTACAGGGGATCCCCATACGAGCAGTACTTC. Amino acids: CASSSYRGSPYEQYF.

This sequence joins TRBV12-3 or TRBV12-4 and TRBJ2-5, with D perhaps TRBD1 or TRBD2 (6 bases each). The V end was cut by 6 bases, the J end by 2 bases, with 16 bases between. The CDR3 consists of 15 residues. The CDR3 DNA reads as TGTGCCAGCAGCCAGAGACGAGGGGGGCAAGAGACCCAGTACTTC. Amino acids: CASSQRRGGQETQYF.

This clonotype has more than one count but fewer than ten. The chain joins TRBV7-9 to TRBJ1-4, with no clear D. Germline V gene data show CDR1 as SEHNR and CDR2 as FQNEAQ (reference sequence). The CDR3 has 13 residues. V lost 1 base and J 8 bases, leaving 8 bases between the germline ends. The CDR3 nucleotides are TGTGCCAGCAGCTTAGTTGGTGAGGAAAAACTGTTTTTT. Residues: CASSLVGEEKLFF. Full variable domain (remainder filled in from reference TRBV7-9 and TRBJ1-4): DTGVSQNPRHKITKRGQNVTFRCDPISEHNRLYWYRQTLGQGPEFLTYFQNEAQLEKSRLLSDRFSAERPKGSFSTLEIQRTEQGDSAMYLCASSLVGEEKLFFGSGTQLSVL.

This chain joins TRBV25-1 and TRBJ1-4, with D perhaps matching TRBD1 (5 bases). The CDR3 has 13 amino acids. V was clipped by 5 bases and J by 7 bases, with 11 bases between them. Germline CDR1 MGHDK, CDR2 SYGVNS. CDR3 sequence: CASSSGGSEKLFF. The DNA for the CDR3 is TGTGCCAGCAGTAGTGGGGGAAGTGAAAAACTGTTTTTT.

This clonotype was observed a few times. The V call is TRBV20-1, the J call TRBJ1-1; 7 bases match TRBD1. Looked up from germline, CDR1 is DFQATT and CDR2 is SNEGSKA (reference sequence). The CDR3 runs 13 residues. The V and J ends lost 6 bases and 2 bases, in that order; junction bases with no gene match: 6. The DNA of the CDR3 is TGCAGTGCCGCACACAGGGGAAACACTGAAGCTTTCTTT. Translated: CSAAHRGNTEAFF.

This clonotype was seen ten or more times. The chain's CDR3 is CSARRDYGYTF. CDR3 coding DNA: TGCAGTGCTAGAAGGGACTATGGCTACACCTTC. V is TRBV20-1 and J is TRBJ1-2; D not resolved. V lost 2 bases, J lost 3 bases, and 4 bases lay in between. This CDR3 region has 11 residues. Germline lookup yields CDR1 DFQATT and CDR2 SNEGSKA (reference sequence).

V and J are TRBV24-1 and TRBJ2-3, with D unresolved. Trimming left V 10 bases short and J 4 bases short, with 14 bases between. This CDR3 is 13 amino acids long. Germline CDR1 and CDR2: KGHDR and SFDVKD. CDR3 nucleotides: TGTGCCACGAGAGCCACGGCAGCAGATACGCAGTATTTT. It encodes CATRATAADTQYF.

V gene TRBV11-2 combines with J gene TRBJ2-1; weak D call: TRBD1 (6 bases). There are 12 residues in the CDR3. Germline V gives CDR1 SGHAT, CDR2 FQNNGV. Trimming stripped 6 bases from V and 8 bases from J, with 11 bases between. The DNA of the CDR3 is TGTGCCAGCAGGTACAGGGTTCATGAGCAGTTCTTC. Translated, it gives CASRYRVHEQFF.

A few counts support this clonotype. This chain connects TRBV12-3 or TRBV12-4 to TRBJ2-5, with 8 positions matching TRBD1. After removal of 6 bases from V and 5 bases from J, the junction contained 5 bases not matched to a gene. The CDR3 runs to 13 residues. In DNA form, the CDR3 reads TGTGCCAGCAGGGACAGGGCACGGGAGACCCAGTACTTC. It encodes CASRDRARETQYF.

This chain connects TRBV7-2 to TRBJ1-2; D not certain. The CDR3 loop spans 12 amino acids. Germline CDR1 reads SGHTA; CDR2 reads FQGNSA. V dropped 5 bases and J dropped 2 bases, with 6 bases sitting between them. The CDR3 spells CASSVQNYGYTF. The CDR3 bases are TGTGCCAGCAGCGTACAGAACTATGGCTACACCTTC.

This clonotype was seen repeatedly, ten times or more. The chain combines TRBV10-3 with TRBJ2-1, with TRBD2 matching 11 bases. Germline CDR1 ENHRY, CDR2 SYGVKD. With 10 bases clipped from V and 6 bases from J, the junction kept 8 bases outside the gene matches. The CDR3 consists of 14 residues. CDR3 bases: TGTGCCACCCTACTAGCGGGAGAGGTCAATGAGCAGTTCTTC. This codes for CATLLAGEVNEQFF.

The genes are TRBV6-1 and TRBJ2-7, with a possible D match to TRBD2 (6 bases). The CDR3 covers 15 residues. The V end was cut by 10 bases, the J end by 0 bases, with 19 bases between. Germline assignment: CDR1 MNHNS and CDR2 SASEGT. CDR3 region: CATSSRDWNSYEQYF. As DNA, the CDR3 is TGTGCCACCTCGTCCCGGGACTGGAACTCCTACGAGCAGTACTTC.

J is TRBJ2-3 and V is TRBV21-1; TRBD1, the table's D call, lacks a check against the DNA. TRBV21-1 is marked as a pseudogene. This CDR3 spans 16 amino acids. The chain's CDR3 is CASSNARGDGADTQYF. The CDR3 region has the DNA TGTGCCAGCAGCAATGCCAGGGGGGATGGTGCAGATACGCAGTATTTT.

This clonotype was seen a few times. This chain connects TRBV12-3 or TRBV12-4 to TRBJ2-1; D is unclear. V lost 2 bases and J lost 5, with 10 bases in between. This CDR3 region has 14 residues. DNA for the CDR3: TGTGCCAGCAGTTTAACACACGGTAACAATGAGCAGTTCTTC. Translating gives CASSLTHGNNEQFF.

J is TRBJ2-1 and V is TRBV29-1, with D unclear. V lost 3 bases and J 7 bases, leaving 7 bases between the germline ends. This CDR3 is built from 11 residues. Germline V gene lookup returns CDR1 SQVTM and CDR2 ANQGSEA. CDR3 DNA: TGCAGCGTTGATAGGGTTAATGAGCAGTTCTTC. Protein product: CSVDRVNEQFF.

This clonotype was counted a few times. The CDR3 sequence: CATLGGSQAEAFF. CDR3 in DNA: TGTGCCACCCTAGGAGGCAGCCAGGCTGAAGCTTTCTTT. The rearrangement uses TRBV19 and TRBJ1-1; D not resolved. Trimming took off 10 bases at V and 6 bases at J, with 18 bases between the two ends. The germline V gene encodes CDR1 LNHDA and CDR2 SQIVND (reference sequence). The CDR3 is made up of 13 amino acids.

The rearrangement joins TRBV7-2 to TRBJ2-3, with 11 bases aligning to TRBD2. The germline gives CDR1 SGHTA, CDR2 FQGNSA. V was clipped by 3 bases and J by 2 bases; unmatched bases: 4. The CDR3 length is 16 residues. The CDR3 loop is CASSLTSGTYTDTQYF. The CDR3 DNA sequence: TGTGCCAGCAGCTTGACTAGCGGGACTTACACAGATACGCAGTATTTT.

This sequence joins TRBV4-1 and TRBJ2-1; the D is unclear. V gave up 2 bases and J gave up 5 bases, with 10 bases separating them. This CDR3 is 14 amino acids long. Per germline, CDR1 MGHRA and CDR2 YSYEKL. CDR3 in amino acids: CASSQFLRDNEQFF. As DNA, the CDR3 is TGCGCCAGCAGCCAATTCCTGAGAGACAATGAGCAGTTCTTC.

The chain uses TRBV20-1 and TRBJ2-3; D is unresolved. This CDR3 is built from 13 residues. Between the trimmed V and J ends, which lost 8 bases and 1 base, there was a span of 13 bases. The V gene's germline CDR1 is DFQATT and CDR2 SNEGSKA (reference sequence). The CDR3 sequence is CSPLVDGTDTQYF. Written as DNA, the CDR3 is TGCAGTCCTTTAGTGGATGGCACAGATACGCAGTATTTT.

The table lists this clonotype with a few counts. The genes are TRBV5-6 and TRBJ2-3; 11 nucleotides align to TRBD2. Germline V gene sequence: CDR1 SGHDT, CDR2 YYEEEE. The CDR3 runs to 17 residues. V was clipped by 0 bases and J by 2 bases; unmatched bases: 5. Here the CDR3 DNA reads TGTGCCAGCAGCTTGGATGGGACTAGCGGAGCCACAGATACGCAGTATTTT. Protein product: CASSLDGTSGATDTQYF.